The 21 T cell receptor beta chains below come from one sample, sequenced in a study of cytomegalovirus exposure and HLA in healthy donors. PCR was performed using 60 Vbeta and 13 Jbeta primers. Sequenced by immunoSEQ multiplex PCR; TCRdb stores in-frame clones only, minus some. The profile covers 85,000 to 100,000 clones, with approximately 85% appearing a single time and approximately 5.6% taken by the ten largest. Material for sequencing was PBMCs. These receptors all stem from a woman aged 18-30 years in good health and CMV-seropositive.

The chain uses TRBV23-1 and TRBJ2-7, with TRBD2 as a possible D gene (5 bases). TRBV23-1 is annotated as an ORF whose role is uncertain. The CDR3 is 16 amino acids. V lost 7 bases and J lost 5, with 24 bases in between. The CDR3 sequence is CASNPTGMGIMDEQYF. The CDR3, as DNA: TGCGCCAGCAACCCGACGGGGATGGGGATAATGGACGAGCAGTACTTC.

The chain carries TRBV7-3 and TRBJ2-2; 7 bases agree with TRBD1. CDR1 SGHTA and CDR2 FQGTGA come from the germline V gene. CDR3 length: 15 amino acids. Unmatched junction bases numbered 8, after V lost 5 bases and J lost 5 bases. The CDR3 DNA is TGTGCCAGCAGCGCAGGGGGTTTAAGTACCGGGGAGCTGTTTTTT. The encoded protein is CASSAGGLSTGELFF. The full variable domain, rest sourced from reference TRBV7-3 and TRBJ2-2, is GAGVSQTPSNKVTEKGKYVELRCDPISGHTALYWYRQSLGQGPEFLIYFQGTGAADDSGLPNDRFFAVRPEGSVSTLKIQRTERGDSAVYLCASSAGGLSTGELFFGEGSRLTVL.

This chain connects TRBV18 to TRBJ1-4; TRBD1 is a possible D gene (5 bases). V lost 4 bases and J lost 3, with 18 bases in between. Germline V gene data show CDR1 as KGHSH and CDR2 as LQKENI. The length of the CDR3 is 17 residues. The CDR3 DNA reads TGTGCCAGCTCACTGGACACCACATCCCGGGCTAATGAAAAACTGTTTTTT. The encoded protein is CASSLDTTSRANEKLFF.

The chain links TRBV2 to TRBJ2-2, with TRBD1 matching over 10 bases. The CDR3 runs to 15 residues. CDR1 SNHLY and CDR2 FYNNEI come from the germline V gene. V lost 5 bases and J lost 7; bases outside the gene matches: 7. DNA for the CDR3: TGTGCCAGCAGTAAGGGGACAGGGGTTGTCGGGGAGCTGTTTTTT. Translated, it gives CASSKGTGVVGELFF.

The chain combines TRBV5-1 with TRBJ2-1, with unresolved D. V shed 1 base and J shed 0 bases, with 17 bases lying between them. This CDR3 region has 18 residues. Germline V gene data show CDR1 as SGHRS and CDR2 as YFSETQ. The CDR3 DNA follows: TGCGCCAGCAGCTTGTCCGGTCTAGATTTAGGCTCCTACAATGAGCAGTTCTTC. It encodes CASSLSGLDLGSYNEQFF.

The chain uses TRBV30 and TRBJ2-7, with D hard to call. The germline V gene has CDR1 GTSNPN and CDR2 SVGIG (reference sequence). Deletions cut 0 bases from V and 4 bases from J, with 7 bases between. This CDR3 contains 12 residues. The CDR3 DNA reads TGTGCCTGGAGTGTAATGTCGTACGAGCAGTACTTC. The encoded protein is CAWSVMSYEQYF. Using reference TRBV30 and TRBJ2-7 for the parts outside the CDR3, the full variable domain is SQTIHQWPATLVQPVGSPLSLECTVEGTSNPNLYWYRQAAGRGLQLLFYSVGIGQISSEVPQNLSASRPQDRQFILSSKKLLLSDSGFYLCAWSVMSYEQYFGPGTRLTVT.

Remarks on this clone: Sequence at one end of the junction differs from germline and may be a read error. CDR3 residues: CVSSGDFGTGFLNIQYF. Here the CDR3 DNA reads TGTGTCAGCAGTGGGGATTTTGGGACAGGGTTTTTGAACATTCAGTACTTC. J is TRBJ2-4 and V is TRBV25-1; TRBD1 agrees at 9 bases. This CDR3 contains 17 residues. Germline lookup yields CDR1 MGHDK and CDR2 SYGVNS. The variable domain in full, with the rest retrieved from reference TRBV25-1 and TRBJ2-4, is EADIYQTPRYLVIGTGKKITLECSQTMGHDKMYWYQQDPGMELHLIHYSYGVNSTEKGDLSSESTVSRIRTEHFPLTLESARPSHTSQYLCVSSGDFGTGFLNIQYFGAGTRLSVL.

This rearrangement joins TRBV15 to TRBJ1-2; D is possibly TRBD1 (6 bases). Trimming removed 0 bases from V and 4 bases from J, with 15 bases in between. CDR1 is LNHNV and CDR2 is YYDKDF in the germline V gene (reference sequence). This CDR3 is 16 amino acids long. The chain's CDR3 is CATSRDRGARSYGYTF. The DNA of the CDR3 is TGTGCCACCAGCAGAGATCGGGGGGCTCGGAGCTATGGCTACACCTTC.

The chain joins TRBV28 to TRBJ2-3, with D perhaps matching TRBD2 (5 bases). The germline V gene encodes CDR1 MDHEN and CDR2 SYDVKM. The CDR3 contains 16 residues. The ends were cut back, 3 bases at V and 1 base at J, with 14 bases in the middle. CDR3 in DNA: TGTGCCAGCAGTTTCTTACCCGGGATGGGCACAGATACGCAGTATTTT. Translating gives CASSFLPGMGTDTQYF.

This clone came up once. This chain connects TRBV7-9 to TRBJ2-7; the D gene is possibly TRBD2 (5 bases). Deletions cut 1 base from V and 2 bases from J, with 18 bases between. CDR3 length: 17 residues. Germline assignment: CDR1 SEHNR and CDR2 FQNEAQ (reference sequence). CDR3 residues: CASSLGFGRAMTYEQYF. CDR3 sequence (DNA): TGTGCCAGCAGCTTAGGCTTCGGGCGGGCAATGACCTACGAGCAGTACTTC. Full variable domain (remainder filled in from reference TRBV7-9 and TRBJ2-7): DTGVSQNPRHKITKRGQNVTFRCDPISEHNRLYWYRQTLGQGPEFLTYFQNEAQLEKSRLLSDRFSAERPKGSFSTLEIQRTEQGDSAMYLCASSLGFGRAMTYEQYFGPGTRLTVT.

The V call is TRBV11-2, the J call TRBJ2-7; 13 positions match TRBD2. The CDR3 runs to 16 residues. The germline gives CDR1 SGHAT, CDR2 FQNNGV. The V segment lost 5 bases and the J segment 5 bases; nucleotides outside the gene matches: 9. This CDR3 reads CASSLTSGRAIDEQYF. The CDR3 coding sequence is TGTGCCAGCAGCCTAACTAGCGGGAGGGCCATTGACGAGCAGTACTTC.

The chain combines TRBV11-2 with TRBJ2-7; TRBD1 matches 9 bases. J gave up 4 bases and V 1 base, and 5 bases lay outside the gene matches. The CDR3 has 15 residues. Germline V CDR1 and CDR2: SGHAT, FQNNGV. CDR3 protein: CASSLAGTGYYEQYF. CDR3 bases: TGTGCCAGCAGCTTAGCCGGGACAGGGTATTACGAGCAGTACTTC.

The rearrangement links TRBV7-9 to TRBJ2-5, with 7 bases that match TRBD1. The CDR3 loop spans 13 amino acids. Germline assignment: CDR1 SEHNR and CDR2 FQNEAQ (reference sequence). V gave up 3 bases and J gave up 5 bases; unmatched junction bases: 3. The CDR3 loop is CASSFRQGETQYF. The CDR3 DNA sequence: TGTGCCAGCAGCTTTCGACAGGGTGAGACCCAGTACTTC. The full variable domain, its missing parts supplied by reference TRBV7-9 and TRBJ2-5, is DTGVSQNPRHKITKRGQNVTFRCDPISEHNRLYWYRQTLGQGPEFLTYFQNEAQLEKSRLLSDRFSAERPKGSFSTLEIQRTEQGDSAMYLCASSFRQGETQYFGPGTRLLVL.

The chain joins TRBV27 to TRBJ2-5; a possible D gene is TRBD2 (5 bases). Germline V gives CDR1 MNHEY, CDR2 SMNVEV (reference sequence). Between the trimmed V and J ends, which lost 8 bases and 4 bases, there was a span of 14 bases. The CDR3 consists of 13 residues. Here the CDR3 reads CASSLGFTETQYF. The CDR3 DNA reads TGTGCCAGCTCACTAGGATTCACAGAGACCCAGTACTTC.

The chain is built from TRBV7-9 and TRBJ2-3; D call uncertain. Germline V lookup: CDR1 SEHNR, CDR2 FQNEAQ (reference sequence). The ends were cut back, 5 bases at V and 2 bases at J, with 20 bases in the middle. The CDR3 has 17 residues. The CDR3 loop reads CASSANLDRGSTDTQYF. The CDR3 coding sequence is TGTGCCAGCAGCGCGAATCTAGATCGAGGATCCACAGATACGCAGTATTTT.

To note about this clone: Relative to the germline gene, one junction end is altered; a read error may explain this. The chain employs TRBV9 and TRBJ1-1, with 12 bases lining up with TRBD1. CDR3 length: 16 amino acids. Per the germline V gene, CDR1 is SGDLS and CDR2 is YYNGEE. CDR3: CASSAPGQGALGEAFF. Written as DNA, the CDR3 is TGTGCCAGCAGCGCACCGGGACAGGGGGCCTTGGGTGAAGCTTTTTTT.

The V call is TRBV10-3, the J call TRBJ1-2, with TRBD1 as a possible D gene (6 bases). Germline V gene lookup returns CDR1 ENHRY and CDR2 SYGVKD. The ends were cut back, 2 bases at V and 3 bases at J, with 16 bases in the middle. CDR3 length equals 16 residues. The CDR3 DNA reads as TGTGCCATCAGTGAGCACCTGGGGTGGACAGACTATGGCTACACCTTC. Translation: CAISEHLGWTDYGYTF.

The V gene is TRBV29-1, the J gene TRBJ1-1; D is perhaps TRBD1 (6 bases). Deletions cut 4 bases from V and 0 bases from J, with 9 bases between. Germline lookup yields CDR1 SQVTM and CDR2 ANQGSEA. This CDR3 has 13 amino acids. Here the CDR3 DNA reads TGCAGCGTTGGAAGGGGGTTGAACACTGAAGCTTTCTTT. Encoded protein: CSVGRGLNTEAFF.

The gene calls are TRBV5-6 and TRBJ2-5, with a tentative D call TRBD1 (6 bases). The CDR3 contains 16 residues. CDR1 SGHDT and CDR2 YYEEEE come from the germline V gene. Trimming shortened V by 1 base and J by 3 bases, and 16 bases separated the two germline ends. Here the CDR3 DNA reads TGTGCCAGCAGCTTGAGGTGGTCAGGGGAGAAAGAGACCCAGTACTTC. It translates to CASSLRWSGEKETQYF.

This clone occurred once. The rearrangement joins TRBV19 to TRBJ2-1; 7 nucleotides align to TRBD2. The CDR3 runs to 14 residues. Trimming cost V 3 bases and J 4 bases; bases outside gene matches: 3. The germline CDR1 and CDR2 sequences are LNHDA and SQIVND (reference sequence). CDR3 in amino acids: CASSIGGGYNEQFF. The CDR3 DNA sequence: TGTGCCAGTAGTATCGGGGGAGGGTACAATGAGCAGTTCTTC. The entire variable domain, with the rest obtained from reference TRBV19 and TRBJ2-1, is as follows: DGGITQSPKYLFRKEGQNVTLSCEQNLNHDAMYWYRQDPGQGLRLIYYSQIVNDFQKGDIAEGYSVSREKKESFPLTVTSAQKNPTAFYLCASSIGGGYNEQFFGPGTRLTVL.

The chain has TRBV10-2 and TRBJ2-1, with 8 bases identical to TRBD2. Germline trimming cut 8 bases from V and 6 bases from J; bases unmatched to any gene: 9. Germline V gene lookup returns CDR1 WSHSY and CDR2 SAAADI. The CDR3 consists of 14 residues. The CDR3 region is CASFSAGAINEQFF. Here the CDR3 DNA reads TGCGCCAGCTTCTCAGCGGGGGCTATCAATGAGCAGTTCTTC.